This T cell receptor beta chain is drawn from a study of cytomegalovirus exposure and HLA in healthy donors. Study in general: Sequencing of 150 million to 200 million T cells in an earlier analysis found around 100 million unique TCR beta sequences. Findings of the study overall: Among donors in an Asian-associated ancestry cluster, a later analysis reportedly found fewer N-insertions than the approximately 700-donor mean. When analyzed later, a missense DCLRE1C variant was found to be linked to TCR beta V- and J-gene trimming.

CDR1 and CDR2 from the germline V gene are SGHAT and FQNNGV. V lost 3 bases and J lost 0, with 9 bases in between. The CDR3 consists of 15 residues. 13 Jbeta primers and 60 Vbeta primers were used for the PCR. As handled by the study authors: Later analysis identified tens of millions of unique TCR beta chains, 9 million to 12 million shared. This table comes from immunoSEQ multiplex PCR, and its TCRdb copy is limited to in-frame clones, with some not included. Clone size and the V and J calls come from that table; the DNA yielded D and trimming. The sample includes 75,000 to 95,000 clones, less than 70% of them seen just once. Concerning this clone itself: Antigen specificity is unknown.

The J gene is TRBJ1-3, the V gene TRBV11-2, with D hard to call. The clonotype was recovered from a man over 45 in good health and CMV-seronegative. Sequenced: PBMCs. The CDR3 is CASSFTRASGNTIYF. CDR3 nucleotide sequence: TGTGCCAGCAGCTTTACGCGGGCCTCTGGAAACACCATATATTTT.